Listed here are 14 T cell receptor beta chains from one sample, sequenced in a study of blood T cell repertoires in COVID-19. Clones were read by immunoSEQ multiplex PCR, and TCRdb kept only the in-frame ones, dropping some. This sample carries about 18,000 clones, approximately 90% of them seen once, and the ten largest clones take approximately 10%. Sequencing input: peripheral blood. The receptors derive from a man between 40 and 49 years old with active COVID-19.

There are a few counts of this clone. J is TRBJ2-7 and V is TRBV7-2, with TRBD1 matching over 10 bases. The V gene end was trimmed by 5 bases and the J gene end by 6 bases; junction bases not matched to a gene: 13. CDR1 SGHTA and CDR2 FQGNSA come from the germline V gene. The CDR3 has 16 residues. CDR3 residues: CASSVRPGQGNLEQYF. CDR3 sequence (DNA): TGTGCCAGCAGCGTCCGGCCGGGACAGGGGAACCTCGAGCAGTACTTC.

The V gene is TRBV15, the J gene TRBJ1-3; D possibly corresponds to TRBD1 (6 bases). The CDR3 is 18 amino acids. The V gene's germline CDR1 is LNHNV and CDR2 YYDKDF (reference sequence). V gave up 0 bases and J gave up 0 bases, with 15 bases separating them. CDR3 amino acids: CATSRDGGRTFSGNTIYF. The CDR3 nucleotides are TGTGCCACCAGCAGAGATGGGGGCAGAACCTTCTCTGGAAACACCATATATTTT. Drawing the rest from reference TRBV15 and TRBJ1-3, the complete variable domain is DAMVIQNPRYQVTQFGKPVTLSCSQTLNHNVMYWYQQKSSQAPKLLFHYYDKDFNNEADTPDNFQSRRPNTSFCFLDIRSPGLGDTAMYLCATSRDGGRTFSGNTIYFGEGSWLTVV.

The chain links TRBV27 to TRBJ1-5; TRBD1 matches 8 bases. V shed 5 bases, J shed 7 bases, and the junction held 16 bases outside the gene matches. The CDR3 runs to 17 residues. Germline values: CDR1 MNHEY, CDR2 SMNVEV (reference sequence). This CDR3 is CASSPTPGTGYDQPQHF. The CDR3 DNA follows: TGTGCCAGCAGTCCTACCCCCGGGACAGGTTATGACCAGCCCCAGCATTTT.

CDR3 in DNA: TGTGCCATCAGTGATGGTAGAAACTATGGCTACACCTTC. This codes for CAISDGRNYGYTF. The chain has TRBV10-3 and TRBJ1-2; D remains ambiguous. The CDR3 totals 13 residues. Trimming took 3 bases from V and 2 from J, leaving 7 bases between them. CDR1 is ENHRY and CDR2 is SYGVKD in the germline V gene.

V is TRBV5-1 and J is TRBJ2-3; the match to TRBD2 covers 12 bases. Per germline, CDR1 SGHRS and CDR2 YFSETQ. This CDR3 has 14 amino acids. V lost 7 bases to trimming and J lost 5 bases; unmatched junction nucleotides: 5. Here the CDR3 DNA reads TGCGCCAGCTTACTAGCGGGAGGAGGAGATACGCAGTATTTT. The encoded protein is CASLLAGGGDTQYF.

The V and J genes are TRBV7-8 and TRBJ2-6, with 7 bases identical to TRBD2. The CDR3 spans 16 residues. Germline V gene data show CDR1 as SGHVS and CDR2 as FQNEAQ. Trimming removed 3 bases from V and 2 bases from J; junction bases left unmatched: 4. The CDR3 DNA is TGTGCCAGCAGCTTGGTGGGAGGGACTGGGGCCAACGTCCTGACTTTC. It translates to CASSLVGGTGANVLTF.

V usage is TRBV11-3 and J usage is TRBJ2-1; the match to TRBD1 covers 8 bases. Germline V gene data show CDR1 as SGHNT and CDR2 as YENEEA. V shed 1 base, J shed 7 bases, and the junction held 6 bases outside the gene matches. This CDR3 spans 15 amino acids. DNA for the CDR3: TGTGCCAGCAGCTTAGGGGAGTACAGGGGGAATGAGCAGTTCTTC. Its protein is CASSLGEYRGNEQFF.

The chain recombines TRBV7-9 with TRBJ1-5; D is unresolved. The CDR3 covers 12 residues. Germline CDR1 and CDR2: SEHNR and FQNEAQ (reference sequence). Trimming stripped 3 bases from V and 7 bases from J, with 7 bases between. CDR3 loop: CASSFDEQPQHF. As DNA, the CDR3 is TGTGCCAGCAGCTTTGATGAGCAGCCCCAGCATTTT.

The V and J genes are TRBV11-2 and TRBJ2-3; 10 nucleotides line up with TRBD2. Germline CDR1 is SGHAT and CDR2 is FQNNGV. J gave up 4 bases and V 5 bases, and 12 bases lay outside the gene matches. The CDR3 extends over 17 amino acids. CDR3 sequence: CASSPRSSGRGADTQYF. CDR3 sequence (DNA): TGTGCCAGCAGCCCACGATCTAGCGGGAGAGGTGCAGATACGCAGTATTTT.

The rearrangement links TRBV2 to TRBJ2-1; 12 bases agree with TRBD2. CDR3 size: 15 residues. V gave up 7 bases and J gave up 5 bases; unmatched junction bases: 6. CDR1 and CDR2 (germline): SNHLY, FYNNEI. CDR3 coding DNA: TGTGCCAGCAATCTACTAGCGGGAGGTAACAATGAGCAGTTCTTC. Its protein is CASNLLAGGNNEQFF.

V and J are TRBV9 and TRBJ2-1, with D possibly being TRBD1 (5 bases). The CDR3 runs 14 residues. Germline CDR1 SGDLS, CDR2 YYNGEE. With 3 bases removed from V and 3 bases from J, the gap between germline ends came to 10 bases. This CDR3 is CASSEQGYYNEQFF. CDR3 in DNA: TGTGCCAGCAGCGAGCAGGGTTACTACAATGAGCAGTTCTTC.

The J gene is TRBJ2-3, the V gene TRBV7-3, with D possibly TRBD1 on 6 matching bases. Germline CDR1 and CDR2: SGHTA and FQGTGA. This CDR3 contains 14 residues. Trimming pared 3 bases from V and 6 bases from J, leaving 13 bases between. CDR3 in DNA: TGTGCCAGCAGCTTTGGGGGCGTTCTGGATACGCAGTATTTT. It translates to CASSFGGVLDTQYF.

The rearrangement uses TRBV12-5 and TRBJ2-1; D uncertain. CDR3 size: 11 residues. Germline assignment: CDR1 LGHNT and CDR2 FRNRAP. The V gene lost 2 bases and the J gene lost 9 bases, with 5 bases spanning the gap. The CDR3 is CASGLLREQFF. CDR3 coding DNA: TGTGCTAGTGGTTTGCTCCGTGAGCAGTTCTTC.

The V gene is TRBV7-9, the J gene TRBJ2-7; TRBD1 matches at 10 bases. The junction had 5 bases not matched to a gene; V was cut back by 0 bases and J by 6 bases. The germline gives CDR1 SEHNR, CDR2 FQNEAQ (reference sequence). There are 15 residues in the CDR3. The CDR3 nucleotides read TGTGCCAGCAGCTTAGCGGAGGGACAGGGGTTCGAGCAGTACTTC. It is translated as CASSLAEGQGFEQYF.